This entry is about one T cell receptor beta chain. Its antigen remains unidentified. Germline lookup yields CDR1 SGHRS and CDR2 YFSETQ. After removal of 4 bases from V and 0 bases from J, the junction contained 8 bases not matched to a gene. This CDR3 is built from 18 residues. The data were taken from a study of cytotoxic CD8 clonotypes in ibrutinib-treated CLL. Study in general: Sequencing produced an average of around 260,000 productive templates and some 100,000 productive rearrangements per sample.

Sequenced by immunoSEQ multiplex PCR; TCRdb stores in-frame clones only, minus some. The table includes 50,000 to 75,000 clones, roughly 71% detected once. Whole-study results and caveats: Clonality at baseline surpassed age-matched healthy donors and tracked circulating CD8+ T-cell counts.

J is TRBJ2-1 and V is TRBV5-1, with 12 bases fitting TRBD1. The sequencing used PBMCs, collected after 12 months of ibrutinib treatment. The sequence was collected from a human donor with chronic lymphocytic leukemia. This CDR3 is CASSPGDRGLSSYNEQFF. CDR3 nucleotide sequence: TGCGCCAGCAGCCCCGGGGACAGGGGGCTTTCCTCCTACAATGAGCAGTTCTTC.